This T cell receptor beta chain originates from a study of OX40 agonist ivuxolimab in advanced cancers. In the study overall: The study enrolled dose-escalation patients with hepatocellular carcinoma, melanoma, renal cell or head and neck cancer.

V was shortened by 5 bases and J by 2 bases, with 24 bases between the two germline ends. The V gene's germline CDR1 is PRHDT and CDR2 FYEKMQ (reference sequence). This CDR3 spans 18 amino acids. Generated by immunoSEQ multiplex PCR, the TCRdb table keeps only in-frame clones and is missing some. The sample contains tens of thousands of clones, 75% to 95% of which appear only once. Baseline, cycle 4 day 1, and cycle 7 day 1 were the blood sampling points. A note on this clone: Antigen specificity is unknown.

General study findings and limits: Average numbers of expanded clones were greater in CD8+ T cells than in CD4+.

The clonotype was recovered from an adult with an advanced solid tumor such as melanoma, head and neck, liver or kidney cancer. This chain joins TRBV13 and TRBJ1-2; no firm D call. This sample comprised CD4+ or CD8+ T cells sorted from blood, obtained in a trial of the OX40 agonist ivuxolimab. The CDR3 bases are TGTGCCAGCAGCCTCATGTACAGTCCCGAGGGAGGGAACTATGGCTACACCTTC. Its translation: CASSLMYSPEGGNYGYTF. The whole variable domain, remainder taken from reference TRBV13 and TRBJ1-2, is AAGVIQSPRHLIKEKRETATLKCYPIPRHDTVYWYQQGPGQDPQFLISFYEKMQSDKGSIPDRFSAQQFSDYHSELNMSSLELGDSALYFCASSLMYSPEGGNYGYTFGSGTRLTVV.